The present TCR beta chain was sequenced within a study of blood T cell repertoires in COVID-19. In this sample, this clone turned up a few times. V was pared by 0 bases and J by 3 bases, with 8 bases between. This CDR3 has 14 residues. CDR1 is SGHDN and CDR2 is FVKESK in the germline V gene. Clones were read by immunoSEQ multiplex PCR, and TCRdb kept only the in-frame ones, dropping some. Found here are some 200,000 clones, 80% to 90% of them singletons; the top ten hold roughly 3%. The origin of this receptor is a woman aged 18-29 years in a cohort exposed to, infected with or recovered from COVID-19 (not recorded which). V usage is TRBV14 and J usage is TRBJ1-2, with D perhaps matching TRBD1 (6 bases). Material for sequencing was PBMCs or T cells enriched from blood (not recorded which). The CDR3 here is CASSQEHRDYGYTF. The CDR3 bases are TGTGCCAGCAGCCAAGAGCACAGGGACTATGGCTACACCTTC. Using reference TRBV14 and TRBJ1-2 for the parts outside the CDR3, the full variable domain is EAGVTQFPSHSVIEKGQTVTLRCDPISGHDNLYWYRRVMGKEIKFLLHFVKESKQDESGMPNNRFLAERTGGTYSTLKVQPAELEDSGVYFCASSQEHRDYGYTFGSGTRLTVV.